Listed below are T cell receptor beta chains from one sample, sequenced in a study of spatial heterogeneity in lung cancer. TCRdb ran MiXCR on the 5' RACE reads and lists one entry per CDR3 protein. There are roughly 48,000 distinct CDR3 sequences in the sample; less than 6% occur only once, and 11% lies in the top ten. Source: PBMCs, taken at surgery. These receptors came from a male donor with early-stage non-small cell lung cancer. Each CDR3 is given with its conserved first and last residue. A D gene is named only where the DNA matches it firmly. Expanded clones are given a class, and other clones once, few, many or no size at all.

j_call: TRBJ2-1; v_call: TRBV29-1; clone_size: many; d_call: TRBD2; cdr3_aa: CSVAPSSGNEQFF; cdr3_nt: TGCAGCGTTGCCCCTTCTAGCGGGAATGAGCAGTTCTTC
j_call: TRBJ2-7; v_call: TRBV5-1; clone_size: many; d_call: TRBD1; cdr3_aa: CASSSGTATEQYF; cdr3_nt: TGCGCCAGCAGCTCCGGGACAGCCACCGAGCAGTACTTC
j_call: TRBJ1-5; v_call: TRBV10-3; clone_size: many; d_call: -; cdr3_aa: CAISEVRGDQPQHF; cdr3_nt: TGTGCCATCAGTGAGGTTAGGGGTGATCAGCCCCAGCATTTT
j_call: TRBJ2-5; v_call: TRBV25-1; clone_size: many; d_call: -; cdr3_aa: CATGDYQETQYF; cdr3_nt: TGTGCCACCGGGGACTACCAAGAGACCCAGTACTTC
j_call: TRBJ2-7; v_call: TRBV5-1; clone_size: many; d_call: TRBD2; cdr3_aa: CASSLLAGDYEQYF; cdr3_nt: TGCGCCAGCAGCCTCCTAGCGGGAGATTACGAGCAGTACTTC
j_call: TRBJ1-2; v_call: TRBV4-3; clone_size: many; d_call: -; cdr3_aa: CASSPEARGRDGYTF; cdr3_nt: TGCGCCAGCAGCCCAGAGGCGAGGGGAAGGGATGGCTACACCTTC
j_call: TRBJ2-3; v_call: TRBV5-4; clone_size: many; d_call: TRBD2; cdr3_aa: CASSTRLAGSTDTQYF; cdr3_nt: TGTGCCAGCAGCACTAGACTAGCGGGAAGCACAGATACGCAGTATTTT
j_call: TRBJ1-1; v_call: TRBV20-1; clone_size: -; d_call: -; cdr3_aa: CSASRGGTEAFF; cdr3_nt: TGCAGTGCCTCAAGGGGGGGCACTGAAGCTTTCTTT
j_call: TRBJ2-3; v_call: TRBV3-1; clone_size: -; d_call: -; cdr3_aa: CASSPSARSADTQYF; cdr3_nt: TGTGCCAGCAGCCCCTCCGCGAGGTCGGCAGATACGCAGTATTTT
j_call: TRBJ1-1; v_call: TRBV29-1; clone_size: many; d_call: -; cdr3_aa: CSVEEGVMGAFF; cdr3_nt: TGCAGCGTTGAAGAGGGGGTTATGGGGGCTTTCTTT
j_call: TRBJ2-1; v_call: TRBV29-1; clone_size: many; d_call: TRBD2; cdr3_aa: CSVLGLAGLYEQFF; cdr3_nt: TGCAGCGTCCTGGGACTAGCGGGACTGTATGAGCAGTTCTTC
j_call: TRBJ2-2; v_call: TRBV20-1; clone_size: many; d_call: -; cdr3_aa: CSARVPRFTGELFF; cdr3_nt: TGCAGTGCTAGAGTTCCTAGGTTCACCGGGGAGCTGTTTTTT
j_call: TRBJ2-2; v_call: TRBV20-1; clone_size: many; d_call: -; cdr3_aa: CSAKDRMNTGELFF; cdr3_nt: TGCAGTGCTAAAGATCGGATGAACACCGGGGAGCTGTTTTTT
j_call: TRBJ2-1; v_call: TRBV30; clone_size: many; d_call: -; cdr3_aa: CAWKGVNEQFF; cdr3_nt: TGTGCCTGGAAAGGGGTGAATGAGCAGTTCTTC
j_call: TRBJ2-7; v_call: TRBV7-9; clone_size: few; d_call: -; cdr3_aa: CASSLARVGQSSYEQYF; cdr3_nt: TGTGCCAGCAGCTTAGCGCGGGTGGGGCAGAGCTCCTACGAGCAGTACTTC
j_call: TRBJ2-5; v_call: TRBV5-1; clone_size: many; d_call: -; cdr3_aa: CASSDMAGRETQYF; cdr3_nt: TGCGCCAGCAGCGATATGGCGGGGAGGGAGACCCAGTACTTC
j_call: TRBJ1-2; v_call: TRBV6-5; clone_size: many; d_call: -; cdr3_aa: CASSGGPNYGYTF; cdr3_nt: TGTGCCAGCAGTGGGGGGCCTAACTATGGCTACACCTTC
j_call: TRBJ2-1; v_call: TRBV14; clone_size: many; d_call: -; cdr3_aa: CASSQGPLDYNEQFF; cdr3_nt: TGTGCCAGCAGCCAAGGCCCCCTAGATTACAATGAGCAGTTCTTC
j_call: TRBJ2-7; v_call: TRBV11-1; clone_size: many; d_call: -; cdr3_aa: CASSLQGYYEQYF; cdr3_nt: TGTGCCAGCAGCTTACAGGGGTACTACGAGCAGTACTTC
j_call: TRBJ2-1; v_call: TRBV14; clone_size: -; d_call: -; cdr3_aa: CASSQDRTFIEQFF; cdr3_nt: TGTGCCAGCAGCCAAGATCGGACCTTCATTGAGCAGTTCTTC
j_call: TRBJ2-2; v_call: TRBV7-6; clone_size: many; d_call: -; cdr3_aa: CASSKYTGELFF; cdr3_nt: TGTGCCAGCAGCAAATACACCGGGGAGCTGTTTTTT
j_call: TRBJ1-1; v_call: TRBV6-1; clone_size: many; d_call: -; cdr3_aa: CASSESFPTEAFF; cdr3_nt: TGTGCCAGCAGCGAAAGTTTCCCGACTGAAGCTTTCTTT
j_call: TRBJ2-7; v_call: TRBV10-3; clone_size: -; d_call: TRBD2; cdr3_aa: CAIRGGTSGSYEQYF; cdr3_nt: TGTGCCATCAGGGGGGGGACTAGCGGGAGTTACGAGCAGTACTTC
j_call: TRBJ1-5; v_call: TRBV6-1; clone_size: many; d_call: -; cdr3_aa: CASSELTVSNQPQHF; cdr3_nt: TGTGCCAGCAGTGAATTGACAGTTAGCAATCAGCCCCAGCATTTT
j_call: TRBJ2-5; v_call: TRBV14; clone_size: many; d_call: -; cdr3_aa: CASSQDLGTQYF; cdr3_nt: TGTGCCAGCAGCCAAGATCTAGGGACCCAGTACTTC
j_call: TRBJ2-3; v_call: TRBV20-1; clone_size: many; d_call: -; cdr3_aa: CSAPESLGRRTDTQYF; cdr3_nt: TGCAGTGCCCCCGAGAGTTTGGGCCGGCGTACAGATACGCAGTATTTT
j_call: TRBJ2-6; v_call: TRBV7-6; clone_size: -; d_call: -; cdr3_aa: CASSLIGVAGANVLTF; cdr3_nt: TGTGCCAGCAGCTTAATAGGGGTGGCTGGGGCCAACGTCCTGACTTTC
j_call: TRBJ1-1; v_call: TRBV19; clone_size: -; d_call: -; cdr3_aa: CASSMDREAFF; cdr3_nt: TGTGCCAGTAGTATGGACCGTGAAGCTTTCTTT
j_call: TRBJ2-5; v_call: TRBV2; clone_size: many; d_call: -; cdr3_aa: CASSENFQETQYF; cdr3_nt: TGTGCCAGCAGTGAAAACTTCCAAGAGACCCAGTACTTC
j_call: TRBJ1-5; v_call: TRBV7-9; clone_size: many; d_call: TRBD1; cdr3_aa: CASSARGDQPQHF; cdr3_nt: TGTGCCAGCAGCGCCAGGGGGGATCAGCCCCAGCATTTT
j_call: TRBJ2-2; v_call: TRBV20-1; clone_size: many; d_call: TRBD2; cdr3_aa: CSASGRAAGELFF; cdr3_nt: TGCAGTGCTAGCGGGAGGGCCGCCGGGGAGCTGTTTTTT
j_call: TRBJ2-5; v_call: TRBV3-1; clone_size: few; d_call: -; cdr3_aa: CASSPPGPTRETQYF; cdr3_nt: TGTGCCAGCAGCCCCCCTGGGCCGACTAGGGAGACCCAGTACTTC